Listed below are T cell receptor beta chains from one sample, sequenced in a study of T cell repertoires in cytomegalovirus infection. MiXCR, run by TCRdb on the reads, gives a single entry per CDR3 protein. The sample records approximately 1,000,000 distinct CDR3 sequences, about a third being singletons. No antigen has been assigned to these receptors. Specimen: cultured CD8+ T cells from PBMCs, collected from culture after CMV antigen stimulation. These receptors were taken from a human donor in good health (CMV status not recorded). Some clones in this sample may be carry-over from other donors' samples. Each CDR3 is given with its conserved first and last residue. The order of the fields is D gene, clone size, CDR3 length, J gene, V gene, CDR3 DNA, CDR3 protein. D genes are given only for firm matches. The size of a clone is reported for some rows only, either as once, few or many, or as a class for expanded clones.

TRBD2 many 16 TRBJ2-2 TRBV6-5 TGTGCCAGCAGTTACACGGCGGGGGGGAACACCGGGGAGCTGTTTTTT CASSYTAGGNTGELFF
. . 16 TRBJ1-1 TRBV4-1 TGTGCCAGCAGCCAAATAAGGGGCGTCATGAACACTGAAGCTTTCTTT CASSQIRGVMNTEAFF
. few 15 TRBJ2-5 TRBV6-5 TGTGCCAGCAGCTTGGGCTTAGCGGCACAAGAGACCCAGTACTTC CASSLGLAAQETQYF
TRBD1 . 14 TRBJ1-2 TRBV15 TGTGCCACCAGCAATCGCGGGACAGACTATGGCTACACCTTC CATSNRGTDYGYTF
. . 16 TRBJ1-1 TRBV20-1 TGCAGTGCTAGGAACCCCCGAGGGGCCCCTTACACTGAAGCTTTCTTT CSARNPRGAPYTEAFF
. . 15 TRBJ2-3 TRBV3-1 TGTGCCAGCAGCCACCCCCAGGGGGGGCCAGATACGCAGTATTTT CASSHPQGGPDTQYF
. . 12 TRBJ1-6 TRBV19 TGTGCCAGTAGAACCCGTGGCTCACCCCTCCACTTT CASRTRGSPLHF
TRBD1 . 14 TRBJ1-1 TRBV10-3 TGTGCCATCAGTGACGGTGACAGGGGGATTGAAGCTTTCTTT CAISDGDRGIEAFF
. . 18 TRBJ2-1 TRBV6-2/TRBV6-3 TGTGCCAGCAGTTACGCCTACAGGAGGGGGGGGCCGGGGAATGAGCAGTTCTTC CASSYAYRRGGPGNEQFF
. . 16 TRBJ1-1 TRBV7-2 TGTGCCAGCAGCTTAGGGAAAAAGGCCGCTAACACTGAAGCTTTCTTT CASSLGKKAANTEAFF
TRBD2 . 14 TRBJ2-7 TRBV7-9 TGTGCCAGCAGGTCCAGCGGGGGCCACTACGAGCAGTACTTC CASRSSGGHYEQYF
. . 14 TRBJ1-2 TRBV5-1 TGCGCCAGCAGCTTGGACCGGACTGGTCCAGGCTACACCTTC CASSLDRTGPGYTF
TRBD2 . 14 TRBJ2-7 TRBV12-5 TGTGCTAGTGGTCCCCCAGCGGGGGCCTACGAGCAGTACTTC CASGPPAGAYEQYF
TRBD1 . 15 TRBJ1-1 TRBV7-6 TGTGCCAGCAGCTTAGAGGCAGGGGGGGACACTGAAGCTTTCTTT CASSLEAGGDTEAFF
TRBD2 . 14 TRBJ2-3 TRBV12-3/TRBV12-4 TGTGCCATACAGACTAGCCTGCAAGCAGATACGCAGTATTTT CAIQTSLQADTQYF
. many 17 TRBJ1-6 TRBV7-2 TGTGCCAGCAGCTTAGTCGGGCCTCGGGCCTATAATTCACCCCTCCACTTT CASSLVGPRAYNSPLHF
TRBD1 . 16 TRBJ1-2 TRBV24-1 TGTGCCACCAGTGACCCCCGGGACAGGGGGCAAGGGGGCTACACCTTC CATSDPRDRGQGGYTF
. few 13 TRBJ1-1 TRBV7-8 TGTGCCAGCAGCCACAGGGCCCAGGCGGAAGCTTTCTTT CASSHRAQAEAFF
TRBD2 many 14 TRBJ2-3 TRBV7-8 TGTGCCAGTTTGCCCGGGGGGACGCCAGATACGCAGTATTTT CASLPGGTPDTQYF
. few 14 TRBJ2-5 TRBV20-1 TGCAGTGCGACCGGTCCAGGGGTCGGTGAGACCCAGTACTTC CSATGPGVGETQYF
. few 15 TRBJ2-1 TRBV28 TGTGCCAGCAGTCACGAGGGACGGGGGTACAATGAGCAGTTCTTC CASSHEGRGYNEQFF
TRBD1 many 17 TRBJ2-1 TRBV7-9 TGTGCCAGCAGCTCCCCGTGGGACAGTTTGAAGGGCAATGAGCAGTTCTTC CASSSPWDSLKGNEQFF
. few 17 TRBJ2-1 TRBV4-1 TGCGCCAGCAGCCAAGTGCTAGGGGTGAGCCCCTACAATGAGCAGTTCTTC CASSQVLGVSPYNEQFF
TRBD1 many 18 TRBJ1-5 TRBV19 TGTGCCAGTAGTCCCCCGGACAGGGGGCGATTCTTAGATAAACCCCAGCATTTT CASSPPDRGRFLDKPQHF
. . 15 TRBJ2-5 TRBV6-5 TGTGCCAGCAGGAAAACAGAATATTACCAAGAGACCCAGTACTTC CASRKTEYYQETQYF
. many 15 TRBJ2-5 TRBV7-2 TGTGCCAGCAGCCGCGGACCGAGGGGTGGAGAGACCCAGTACTTC CASSRGPRGGETQYF
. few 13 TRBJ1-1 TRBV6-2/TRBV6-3 TGTGCCAGCAGTTACTCGAATCTCGCTGAAGCTTTCTTT CASSYSNLAEAFF